These T cell receptor beta chains were read from a single sample in a study of human T cells and chemical hapten exposure. TCRdb reprocessed the RACE reads via MiXCR and lists one record per CDR3 protein. The profile shows 65,000 to 95,000 distinct CDR3 sequences, 6.6% of them singletons. The specimen was whole blood, collected in connection with sensitization to the hapten diphenylcyclopropenone (DPC). All receptors derive from a woman between 25 and 40 years old with alopecia areata. Some clones in this sample may be carry-over from other donors' samples. The CDR3 runs from the conserved cysteine through the conserved F or W. The D gene is left open where the match is weak. A clone size is listed for some rows: how often the clone was seen (once, few, many), or a class if it is expanded.

TRBJ2-1,.,TRBV7-9,few,TGTGCCAGCAGCTTGGTTGGGGGTGAGCAGTTCTTC,CASSLVGGEQFF
TRBJ1-1,.,TRBV7-9,.,TGTGCCAGCACTACCATGGCCTTCACTGAAGCTTTCTTT,CASTTMAFTEAFF
TRBJ1-1,.,TRBV3-1,few,TGTGCCAGCAGCCAAGCCGACACTGAAGCTTTCTTT,CASSQADTEAFF
TRBJ2-6,TRBD1,TRBV18,many,TGTGCCAGCTCACCACAACAGGGGATTGGGGCCAACGTCCTGACTTTC,CASSPQQGIGANVLTF
TRBJ1-5,TRBD1,TRBV5-8,.,TGTGCCAGCAGCGAAGGACAGGGGGCGTTAAGCAATCAGCCCCAGCATTTT,CASSEGQGALSNQPQHF
TRBJ2-4,.,TRBV5-1,.,TGCGCCAGCAGCAGTTCAGGGGCGGGCAAAAACATTCAGTACTTC,CASSSSGAGKNIQYF
TRBJ1-5,.,TRBV2,.,TGTGCCAGCAGAGCAAGCAGGGTGGGGGATCAGCCCCAGCATTTT,CASRASRVGDQPQHF
TRBJ1-6,.,TRBV12-3/TRBV12-4,few,TGTGCCAGCAGTCTTCGATACAGGGTTTCACCCCTCCACTTT,CASSLRYRVSPLHF
TRBJ1-1,TRBD1,TRBV7-9,few,TGTGCCAGCAGCTTAGGGGGGACAGGGACCAACACTGAAGCTTTCTTT,CASSLGGTGTNTEAFF
TRBJ2-1,.,TRBV2,many,TGTGCCAGCAGCGAGAGGCTTAGCTCCTACAATGAGCAGTTCTTC,CASSERLSSYNEQFF
TRBJ1-1,.,TRBV6-7,many,TGTGCCAGCAGGCCCCCAGGGCTCGAGGACACTGAAGCTTTCTTT,CASRPPGLEDTEAFF
TRBJ1-5,.,TRBV12-3/TRBV12-4,many,TGTGCCAGCAGTTTAAGGGAGGAGCAGCCCCAGCATTTT,CASSLREEQPQHF
TRBJ1-6,.,TRBV20-1,.,TGCAGTGCTAGACATCGGGACTCACCCCTCCACTTT,CSARHRDSPLHF
TRBJ1-4,TRBD1,TRBV6-1,.,TGTGCCAGCAGTGAAAACAGGGGCGCAACTAATGAAAAACTGTTTTTT,CASSENRGATNEKLFF
TRBJ1-1,TRBD1,TRBV12-3/TRBV12-4,few,TGTGCCAGCGGGAGGGGGCGCCTGAACACTGAAGCTTTCTTT,CASGRGRLNTEAFF
TRBJ2-5,.,TRBV5-1,many,TGCGCCAGCAGCTTGGTTGGGGGGCAAGAGACCCAGTACTTC,CASSLVGGQETQYF
TRBJ2-1,.,TRBV29-1,.,TGCAGCGTAAACCAGGGGGACTTATACAATGAGCAGTTCTTC,CSVNQGDLYNEQFF
TRBJ1-1,TRBD1,TRBV2,.,TGTGCCAGCACCGGGGACAGGGTAGAAGTGGCGGCTTTCTTT,CASTGDRVEVAAFF
TRBJ2-1,.,TRBV30,many,TGTGCCTGGAGTGTAGGGGGGGCCTCTGAGCAGTTCTTC,CAWSVGGASEQFF
TRBJ2-3,.,TRBV30,many,TGTGCCTGGAGTCTAACAAGCACAGATACGCAGTATTTT,CAWSLTSTDTQYF
TRBJ2-3,.,TRBV6-6,few,TGTGCCAGCCTTCAAGGGGGGACAGATACGCAGTATTTT,CASLQGGTDTQYF
TRBJ2-2,.,TRBV6-5,few,TGTGCCAGCAGTTACCGGCAGGAGCCGAACACCGGGGAGCTGTTTTTT,CASSYRQEPNTGELFF
TRBJ1-5,TRBD1,TRBV7-8,few,TGTGCCAGCAGCTTCCTATCAGGGGGCAGCAATCAGCCCCAGCATTTT,CASSFLSGGSNQPQHF
TRBJ2-5,TRBD2,TRBV6-6,many,TGTGCCAGCAGTTACGGCCTAGCGGGGGGTTTGATGGAGACCCAGTACTTC,CASSYGLAGGLMETQYF
TRBJ1-1,.,TRBV2,many,TGTGCCAGCAGACAAGCCAGGAACACTGAAGCTTTCTTT,CASRQARNTEAFF
TRBJ2-1,.,TRBV15,few,TGTGCCACCAGCAGAGATCTGGCTAGGGGGGGGGCGGAGCAGTTCTTC,CATSRDLARGGAEQFF
TRBJ2-7,TRBD1,TRBV12-3/TRBV12-4,many,TGTGCCAGCAGTCACGGGACAGGGCTTTACGAGCAGTACTTC,CASSHGTGLYEQYF
TRBJ2-5,TRBD1,TRBV9,many,TGTGCCAGCAGCGCCCGACAGGGATACCAAGAGACCCAGTACTTC,CASSARQGYQETQYF
TRBJ1-1,.,TRBV7-9,many,TGTGCCAGCAGCTTAGTAGGTAGGCGGGTGAACACTGAAGCTTTCTTT,CASSLVGRRVNTEAFF
TRBJ1-2,.,TRBV5-4,.,TGTGCCAGCAGCTCCGGGACCCTTATGGGTGGCTACACCTTC,CASSSGTLMGGYTF
TRBJ1-2,.,TRBV11-3,many,TGTGCCAGCAGCTTAGGGCAGTCCTTGTGGTATGGCTACACCTTC,CASSLGQSLWYGYTF
TRBJ1-1,.,TRBV5-1,many,TGCGCCAGCAGCTTAAACAGGGAATTCACTGAAGCTTTCTTT,CASSLNREFTEAFF
TRBJ1-1,.,TRBV28,few,TGTGCCAGTAGGGTCTCCGGAAACACTGAAGCTTTCTTT,CASRVSGNTEAFF
TRBJ1-1,.,TRBV5-1,.,TGCGCCAGCAGCGCGGACAACATGAACACTGAAGCTTTCTTT,CASSADNMNTEAFF
TRBJ1-1,TRBD1,TRBV7-9,many,TGTGCCAGCAGCCCCAGGGACAGTTTGTTCACTGAAGCTTTCTTT,CASSPRDSLFTEAFF
TRBJ1-2,.,TRBV7-9,many,TGTGCCAGCAGCTTATACAGGGAAGTTTCTGGCTACACCTTC,CASSLYREVSGYTF
TRBJ1-5,TRBD1,TRBV2,.,TGTGCCAGCGGGTCAGGGGACAGGAACAATCAGCCCCAGCATTTT,CASGSGDRNNQPQHF
TRBJ2-3,.,TRBV12-3/TRBV12-4,few,TGTGCCAGCAGTTTAGCGCTCGGAAGCCAACGGTGGGGCACAGATACGCAGTATTTT,CASSLALGSQRWGTDTQYF
TRBJ1-2,.,TRBV12-3/TRBV12-4,many,TGTGCCAGCAGTTTAGAACGAGGCTATGGCTACACCTTC,CASSLERGYGYTF
TRBJ1-1,.,TRBV12-3/TRBV12-4,few,TGTGCCAGCAGTTTGGCAGGGATGGTCACTGAAGCTTTCTTT,CASSLAGMVTEAFF
TRBJ2-3,.,TRBV7-9,many,TGTGCCAGCAGCTCCCGACAGACTAGCACAGATACGCAGTATTTT,CASSSRQTSTDTQYF
TRBJ2-5,.,TRBV7-2,many,TGTGCCAGCAGCTTACAGATCGGCCCCCTCGGGACCCAGTACTTC,CASSLQIGPLGTQYF
TRBJ2-1,.,TRBV11-2,many,TGTGCCAGCAGCTTAGTAGGCCGGGGGGGCCGACAGGGGGAGCAGTTCTTC,CASSLVGRGGRQGEQFF
TRBJ1-1,.,TRBV27,few,TGTGCCAGCAGTCTAAAGAGGGGAGGAACCCTGGGCACTGAAGCTTTCTTT,CASSLKRGGTLGTEAFF
TRBJ1-1,.,TRBV27,few,TGTGCCAGCAGGTCTCTCACCAGGGTACGAACTGAAGCTTTCTTT,CASRSLTRVRTEAFF
TRBJ2-2,.,TRBV18,.,TGTGCCAGCTCACCACGGCCCGAGGGATCCGGGGAGCTGTTTTTT,CASSPRPEGSGELFF
TRBJ2-3,.,TRBV20-1,many,TGCAGTGCCGGAGGACTGGATGGGGATACGCAGTATTTT,CSAGGLDGDTQYF
TRBJ1-1,.,TRBV7-9,few,TGTGCCAGCAGCGAAAGGTGGTTAGTAGCTTTCTTT,CASSERWLVAFF
TRBJ2-1,.,TRBV19,many,TGTGCCAGTGCCATTGCGGGGTACTCCTACAATGAGCAGTTCTTC,CASAIAGYSYNEQFF
TRBJ2-5,TRBD1,TRBV27,many,TGTGCCAGCAGTTTGGACAGGGGCCAAGAGACCCAGTACTTC,CASSLDRGQETQYF
TRBJ2-3,TRBD1,TRBV20-1,many,TGCAGTGCAAAACAGAACAGGGGTTCGGGAGATACGCAGTATTTT,CSAKQNRGSGDTQYF
TRBJ2-3,.,TRBV11-2,.,TGTGCCAGCAGCTTAGACGTGAGGGCCACAGATACGCAGTATTTT,CASSLDVRATDTQYF